A selection of T cell receptor beta chains follows, all from one sample in a study of blood T cell repertoires in COVID-19. TCRdb's table, derived via immunoSEQ multiplex PCR, lists solely in-frame clones and lacks some. The sample shows 210,000 or so clones, about 86% of them seen only once. Specimen: PBMCs or T cells enriched from blood (not recorded which). All receptors come from a woman in her 50s with acute COVID-19. The CDR3 runs from the conserved cysteine through the conserved F or W. A D gene is named only where the DNA matches it firmly. Some rows have no size entry. The others give once, few or many, or a class for an expanded clone.

j_gene: TRBJ1-2
abundance: NA
d_gene: NA
len: 15
v_gene: TRBV28
CDR3aa: CASSFIPPGAEGYTF
CDR3nt: TGTGCCAGCAGTTTCATCCCCCCGGGTGCGGAAGGCTACACCTTC

j_gene: TRBJ1-6
abundance: NA
d_gene: NA
len: 11
v_gene: TRBV20-1
CDR3aa: CSARASSPLHF
CDR3nt: TGCAGTGCTAGAGCGAGTTCACCCCTCCACTTT

j_gene: TRBJ1-5
abundance: NA
d_gene: NA
len: 14
v_gene: TRBV28
CDR3aa: CATNPGHPNQPQHF
CDR3nt: TGTGCCACCAACCCGGGACACCCGAATCAGCCCCAGCATTTT

j_gene: TRBJ1-3
abundance: NA
d_gene: NA
len: 12
v_gene: TRBV28
CDR3aa: CASTSSGNTIYF
CDR3nt: TGTGCCAGCACGAGCTCTGGAAACACCATATATTTT

j_gene: TRBJ2-2
abundance: few
d_gene: TRBD2
len: 16
v_gene: TRBV29-1
CDR3aa: CSVEGSGRKVRRGAVF
CDR3nt: TGCAGCGTTGAAGGGAGCGGGAGAAAGGTACGCCGGGGAGCTGTTTTT

j_gene: TRBJ2-3
abundance: NA
d_gene: TRBD2
len: 17
v_gene: TRBV27
CDR3aa: CASSPPGSGRFIDTQYF
CDR3nt: TGTGCCAGCAGTCCCCCCGGGAGCGGGAGGTTTATTGATACGCAGTATTTT

j_gene: TRBJ2-7
abundance: NA
d_gene: TRBD2
len: 13
v_gene: TRBV7-3
CDR3aa: CASSSINGGKQYF
CDR3nt: TGTGCCAGCAGCTCAATCAACGGGGGGAAGCAGTACTTC

j_gene: TRBJ2-7
abundance: few
d_gene: NA
len: 16
v_gene: TRBV19
CDR3aa: CASLGRGSFGSYEQYF
CDR3nt: TGTGCCAGTCTCGGACGGGGGAGCTTCGGGTCCTACGAGCAGTACTTC

j_gene: TRBJ1-5
abundance: NA
d_gene: NA
len: 16
v_gene: TRBV4-1
CDR3aa: CASSPQQGNGNQPQHF
CDR3nt: TGCGCCAGCAGCCCACAACAGGGAAATGGCAATCAGCCCCAGCATTTT

j_gene: TRBJ1-6
abundance: few
d_gene: NA
len: 19
v_gene: TRBV7-2
CDR3aa: CASSFAGPLRSSYNSPLHF
CDR3nt: TGTGCCAGCAGCTTTGCAGGGCCCCTACGTAGCTCCTATAATTCACCCCTCCACTTT